What follows describes a single T cell receptor beta chain. Its antigen is undetermined. The data were taken from a study of vaccination effects on CD4 cells after COVID-19. Only in-frame clones appear in the TCRdb table, and some are missing; sequencing was by immunoSEQ multiplex PCR. Of roughly 60,000 clones in the sample, about 72% were seen once. The culture ran for about 10 days, and then CD4+ T cells were isolated. Half-medium replacement with IL-2 medium occurred on days 3 and 7. This CDR3 region has 14 residues. The germline V gene has CDR1 LGHDT and CDR2 YNNKEL (reference sequence). With V trimmed by 7 bases and J by 2 bases, 3 bases remained unmatched.

V is TRBV3-1 (or the pseudogene TRBV3-2) and J is TRBJ2-3, with 10 positions matching TRBD1. The specimen was CD4+ T cells from PBMCs cultured without peptide, collected before COVID-19 vaccination. The source of this sequence is a human donor who had a prior SARS-CoV-2 infection. The CDR3 DNA is TGTGCCAGCAAGACAGGGGGCCTCACAGATACGCAGTATTTT. This translates into CASKTGGLTDTQYF.